This is a list of T cell receptor beta chains from one sample in a study of glioma-infiltrating T cells after dendritic cell vaccination. Data came from immunoSEQ multiplex PCR; TCRdb stores just in-frame clones and leaves some out. The sample shows about 24,000 clones, around nine tenths of them seen only once. The sample consisted of blood, taken after dendritic cell vaccination. The source of these receptors is a human donor with glioblastoma. The CDR3 runs from the conserved cysteine through the conserved F or W. A D gene is named only where the DNA matches it firmly. Rows may omit the clone size; those that give it use once, few, many or a size class.

J gene: TRBJ1-4
V gene: TRBV2
D gene: -
clone size: -
CDR3 protein: CASRTDSFNEKLFF
CDR3 DNA: TGTGCCAGCAGGACAGACAGCTTTAATGAAAAACTGTTTTTT

J gene: TRBJ1-1
V gene: TRBV5-1
D gene: TRBD1
clone size: once
CDR3 protein: CASSLGQGGGTEAFF
CDR3 DNA: TGCGCCAGCAGCTTGGGACAGGGGGGTGGCACTGAAGCTTTCTTT

J gene: TRBJ1-3
V gene: TRBV11-3
D gene: -
clone size: -
CDR3 protein: CARPTRATSGNTIYF
CDR3 DNA: TGTGCCAGACCAACGAGGGCAACCTCTGGAAACACCATATATTTT

J gene: TRBJ2-5
V gene: TRBV5-4
D gene: TRBD2
clone size: -
CDR3 protein: CASSLGGGQETQYF
CDR3 DNA: TGTGCCAGCAGCTTGGGCGGGGGCCAAGAGACCCAGTACTTC

J gene: TRBJ1-1
V gene: TRBV18
D gene: TRBD1
clone size: -
CDR3 protein: CASSPTTGARGMNTEAFF
CDR3 DNA: TGTGCCAGCTCACCGACGACAGGGGCGAGGGGCATGAACACTGAAGCTTTCTTT

J gene: TRBJ1-1
V gene: TRBV5-1
D gene: -
clone size: -
CDR3 protein: CASSLATANTEAFF
CDR3 DNA: TGCGCCAGCAGCTTGGCGACAGCGAACACTGAAGCTTTCTTT

J gene: TRBJ2-1
V gene: TRBV5-6
D gene: TRBD2
clone size: -
CDR3 protein: CASSFTSGALNEQFF
CDR3 DNA: TGTGCCAGCAGCTTCACTAGCGGGGCCCTCAATGAGCAGTTCTTC

J gene: TRBJ1-2
V gene: TRBV9
D gene: -
clone size: -
CDR3 protein: CASSPVGAPNYGYTF
CDR3 DNA: TGTGCCAGCAGCCCAGTGGGGGCTCCTAACTATGGCTACACCTTC

J gene: TRBJ2-3
V gene: TRBV7-9
D gene: -
clone size: once
CDR3 protein: CASSLGGANTQYF
CDR3 DNA: TGTGCCAGCAGCCTGGGGGGTGCTAATACGCAGTATTTT

J gene: TRBJ2-5
V gene: TRBV21-1
D gene: -
clone size: -
CDR3 protein: CASSKAARQETQYF
CDR3 DNA: TGTGCCAGCAGCAAAGCAGCCCGGCAAGAGACCCAGTACTTC

J gene: TRBJ1-1
V gene: TRBV19
D gene: TRBD1
clone size: -
CDR3 protein: CASSTRTGRTEAFF
CDR3 DNA: TGTGCCAGTAGTACTCGGACAGGCAGGACTGAAGCTTTCTTT

J gene: TRBJ2-5
V gene: TRBV2
D gene: TRBD2
clone size: -
CDR3 protein: CASSYGGAGEETQYF
CDR3 DNA: TGTGCCAGCAGCTACGGCGGGGCGGGGGAAGAGACCCAGTACTTC

J gene: TRBJ1-2
V gene: TRBV6-1
D gene: TRBD1
clone size: -
CDR3 protein: CASSDAGTGGRGYTF
CDR3 DNA: TGTGCCAGCAGTGACGCCGGGACAGGGGGAAGAGGCTACACCTTC

J gene: TRBJ2-5
V gene: TRBV7-2
D gene: -
clone size: -
CDR3 protein: CASSPRETQYF
CDR3 DNA: TGTGCCAGCAGCCCCAGGGAGACCCAGTACTTC

J gene: TRBJ2-7
V gene: TRBV7-2
D gene: TRBD1
clone size: -
CDR3 protein: CASNLRTGSTYEQYF
CDR3 DNA: TGTGCCAGCAACTTACGGACAGGGAGCACCTACGAGCAGTACTTC

J gene: TRBJ1-5
V gene: TRBV30
D gene: -
clone size: -
CDR3 protein: CAWSSGRGNQPQHF
CDR3 DNA: TGTGCCTGGAGTTCCGGGAGGGGCAATCAGCCCCAGCATTTT

J gene: TRBJ2-4
V gene: TRBV13
D gene: TRBD1
clone size: -
CDR3 protein: CASSSLMTGTDIQYF
CDR3 DNA: TGTGCCAGCAGCTCCCTTATGACAGGGACCGACATTCAGTACTTC